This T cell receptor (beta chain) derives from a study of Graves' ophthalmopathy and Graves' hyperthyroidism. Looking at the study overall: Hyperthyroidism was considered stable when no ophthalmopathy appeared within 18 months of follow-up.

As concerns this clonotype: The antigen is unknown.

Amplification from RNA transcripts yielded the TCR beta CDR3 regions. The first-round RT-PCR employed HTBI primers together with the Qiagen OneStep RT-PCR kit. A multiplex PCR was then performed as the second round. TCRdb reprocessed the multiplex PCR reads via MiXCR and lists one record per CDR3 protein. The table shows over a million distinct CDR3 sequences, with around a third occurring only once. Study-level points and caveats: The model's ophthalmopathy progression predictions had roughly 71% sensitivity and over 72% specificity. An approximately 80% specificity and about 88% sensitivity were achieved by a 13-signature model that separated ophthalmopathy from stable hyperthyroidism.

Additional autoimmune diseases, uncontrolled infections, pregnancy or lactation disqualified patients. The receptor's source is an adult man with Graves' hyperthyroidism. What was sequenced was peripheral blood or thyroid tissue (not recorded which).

This CDR3 reads CSARQGAYNSPLHF. CDR3 coding DNA: TGCAGCGCCAGACAGGGGGCTTATAATTCACCCCTCCACTTT. V is TRBV29-1 and J is TRBJ1-6, with 10 positions matching TRBD1. The ends lost 7 bases at V and 4 bases at J; junction bases unmatched: 4. Looked up from germline, CDR1 is SQVTM and CDR2 is ANQGSEA. The CDR3 runs to 14 residues.